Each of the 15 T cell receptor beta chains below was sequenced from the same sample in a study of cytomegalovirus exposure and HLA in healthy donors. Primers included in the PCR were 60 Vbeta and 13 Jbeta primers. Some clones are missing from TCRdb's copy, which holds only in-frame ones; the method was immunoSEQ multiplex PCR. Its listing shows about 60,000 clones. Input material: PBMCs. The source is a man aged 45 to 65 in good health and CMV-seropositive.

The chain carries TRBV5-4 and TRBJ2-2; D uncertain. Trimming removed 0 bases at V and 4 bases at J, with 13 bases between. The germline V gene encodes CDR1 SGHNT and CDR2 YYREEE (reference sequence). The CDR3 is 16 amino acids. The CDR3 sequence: CASSLGAGIGTGELFF. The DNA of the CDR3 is TGTGCCAGCAGCTTGGGAGCAGGTATAGGCACCGGGGAGCTGTTTTTT.

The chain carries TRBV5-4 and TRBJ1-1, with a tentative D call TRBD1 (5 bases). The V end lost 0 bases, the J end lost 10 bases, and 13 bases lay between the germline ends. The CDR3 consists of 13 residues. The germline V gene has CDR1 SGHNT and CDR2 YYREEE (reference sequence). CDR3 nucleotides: TGTGCCAGCAGCTTGGGGGGGGACGAGGTAGCTTTCTTT. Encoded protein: CASSLGGDEVAFF.

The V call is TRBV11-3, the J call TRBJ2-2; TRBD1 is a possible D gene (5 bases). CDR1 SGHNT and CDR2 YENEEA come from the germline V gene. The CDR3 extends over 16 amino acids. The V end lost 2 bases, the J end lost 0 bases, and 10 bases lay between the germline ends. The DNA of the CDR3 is TGTGCCAGCAGCTTATATACAGGATCGAACACCGGGGAGCTGTTTTTT. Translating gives CASSLYTGSNTGELFF.

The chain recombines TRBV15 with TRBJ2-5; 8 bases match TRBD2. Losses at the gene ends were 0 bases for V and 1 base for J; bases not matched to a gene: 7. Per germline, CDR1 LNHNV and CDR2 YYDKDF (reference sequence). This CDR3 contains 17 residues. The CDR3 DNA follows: TGTGCCACCAGCAGAGATCAGCGGGAGCCGCCCCAAGAGACCCAGTACTTC. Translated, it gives CATSRDQREPPQETQYF.

The CDR3 DNA follows: TGTGCCAGCTCGGGGAGGGGAGGCACAGATACGCAGTATTTT. Translated, it gives CASSGRGGTDTQYF. The chain has TRBV18 and TRBJ2-3; 7 nucleotides match TRBD2. Germline-derived CDR1 and CDR2 are KGHSH and LQKENI. The CDR3 has 14 residues. J gave up 1 base and V 6 bases, and 4 bases lay outside the gene matches.

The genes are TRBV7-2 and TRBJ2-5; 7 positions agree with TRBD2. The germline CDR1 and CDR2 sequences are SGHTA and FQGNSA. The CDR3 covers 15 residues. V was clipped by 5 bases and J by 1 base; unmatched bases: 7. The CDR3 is CASSRGAGLQETQYF. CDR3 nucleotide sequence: TGTGCCAGCAGCCGCGGAGCGGGACTCCAAGAGACCCAGTACTTC.

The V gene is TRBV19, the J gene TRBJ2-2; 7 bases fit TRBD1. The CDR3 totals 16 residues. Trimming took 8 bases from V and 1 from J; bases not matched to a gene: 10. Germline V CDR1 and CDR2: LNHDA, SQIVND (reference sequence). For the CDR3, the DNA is TGTGCCAGTGAAGTTTGGGACAGACGGAACACCGGGGAGCTGTTTTTT. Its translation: CASEVWDRRNTGELFF.

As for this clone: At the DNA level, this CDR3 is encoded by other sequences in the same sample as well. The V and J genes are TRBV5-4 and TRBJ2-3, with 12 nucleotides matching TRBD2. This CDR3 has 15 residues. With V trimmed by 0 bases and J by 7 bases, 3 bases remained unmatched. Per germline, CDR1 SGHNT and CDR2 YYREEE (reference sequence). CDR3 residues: CASSLELAGGHTQYF. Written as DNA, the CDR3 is TGTGCCAGCAGCTTGGAACTAGCGGGGGGCCATACGCAGTATTTT.

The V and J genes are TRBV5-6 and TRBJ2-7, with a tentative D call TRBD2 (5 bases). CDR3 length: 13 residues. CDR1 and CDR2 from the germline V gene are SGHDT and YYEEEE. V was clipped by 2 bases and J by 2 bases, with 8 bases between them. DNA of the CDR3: TGTGCCAGCAGCTTCGGGGATGCCTACGAGCAGTACTTC. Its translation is CASSFGDAYEQYF.

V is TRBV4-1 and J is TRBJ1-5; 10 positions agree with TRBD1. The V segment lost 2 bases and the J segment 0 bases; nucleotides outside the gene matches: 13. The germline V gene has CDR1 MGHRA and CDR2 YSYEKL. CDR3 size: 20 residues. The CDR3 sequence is CASSQSEGQGRIYSNQPQHF. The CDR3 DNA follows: TGCGCCAGCAGCCAATCAGAGGGACAGGGGAGAATCTATAGCAATCAGCCCCAGCATTTT.

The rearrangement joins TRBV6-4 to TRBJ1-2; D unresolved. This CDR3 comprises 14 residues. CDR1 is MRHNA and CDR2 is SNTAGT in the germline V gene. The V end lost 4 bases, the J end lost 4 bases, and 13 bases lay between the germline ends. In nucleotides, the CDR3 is TGTGCCAGCAGTGGAGGGCCCAGTGGCTATGGCTACACCTTC. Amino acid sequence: CASSGGPSGYGYTF.

CDR3 sequence: CASKEAAQETQYF. CDR3 nucleotides: TGTGCCAGTAAGGAGGCAGCCCAAGAGACCCAGTACTTC. The chain joins TRBV19 to TRBJ2-5; perhaps TRBD2 as D (5 bases). V was clipped by 7 bases and J by 1 base, with 10 bases between them. This CDR3 is built from 13 residues. Per germline, CDR1 LNHDA and CDR2 SQIVND (reference sequence).

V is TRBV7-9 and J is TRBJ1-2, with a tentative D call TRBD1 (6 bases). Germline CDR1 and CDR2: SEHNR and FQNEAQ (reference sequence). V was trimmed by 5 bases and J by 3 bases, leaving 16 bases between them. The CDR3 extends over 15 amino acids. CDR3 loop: CASSGSSRGDYGYTF. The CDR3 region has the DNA TGTGCCAGCAGCGGGTCGAGCAGGGGAGACTATGGCTACACCTTC.

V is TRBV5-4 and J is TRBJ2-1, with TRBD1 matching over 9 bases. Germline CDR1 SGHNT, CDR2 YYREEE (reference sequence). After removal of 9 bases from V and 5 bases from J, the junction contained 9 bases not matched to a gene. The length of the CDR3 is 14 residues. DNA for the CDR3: TGTGCCATTCCCGGGACAGGGATCGACAATGAGCAGTTCTTC. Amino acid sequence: CAIPGTGIDNEQFF. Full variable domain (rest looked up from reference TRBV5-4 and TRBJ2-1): ETGVTQSPTHLIKTRGQQVTLRCSSQSGHNTVSWYQQALGQGPQFIFQYYREEENGRGNFPPRFSGLQFPNYSSELNVNALELDDSALYLCAIPGTGIDNEQFFGPGTRLTVL.

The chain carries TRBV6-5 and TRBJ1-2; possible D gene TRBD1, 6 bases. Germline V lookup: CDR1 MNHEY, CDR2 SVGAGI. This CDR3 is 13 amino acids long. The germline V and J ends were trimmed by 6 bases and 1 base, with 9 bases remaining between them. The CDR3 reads CASSRTVNYGYTF. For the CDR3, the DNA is TGTGCCAGCAGCCGGACAGTTAACTATGGCTACACCTTC.